A selection of T cell receptor beta chains follows, all from one sample in a study of control samples from healthy donors and cancer patients. TCRdb keeps only in-frame clones here, not all; method: immunoSEQ multiplex PCR. The table includes approximately 160,000 clones, 90% to 95% detected once. The sequenced material came from blood. The receptors here all came from a woman aged 55-70 years in good health. Both conserved end residues are part of each CDR3. The D gene is left open where the match is weak. Only part of the rows carry a size: once, few, many, or a class if the clone is expanded.

D	V	size	J	DNA	CDR3
.	TRBV6-5	.	TRBJ1-1	TGTGCCAGCAGTTACTCTGGGGTAAACACTGAAGCTTTCTTT	CASSYSGVNTEAFF
.	TRBV7-2	once	TRBJ1-2	TGTGCCAGCAGCTTAGGGGGGATTAACTATGGCTACACCTTC	CASSLGGINYGYTF
TRBD2	TRBV7-9	.	TRBJ2-1	TGTGCCAGCAGTCGCACTAGCGAGACGGCGTTCTTC	CASSRTSETAFF
TRBD2	TRBV13	.	TRBJ2-5	TGTGCCAGCAGCTTGGGACTAGCGGTACAAGAGACCCAGTACTTC	CASSLGLAVQETQYF
TRBD1	TRBV6-2/TRBV6-3	.	TRBJ2-5	TGTGCCAGCAGTAACCGCGACAGGGGATGGGAGACCCAGTACTTC	CASSNRDRGWETQYF
.	TRBV2	.	TRBJ1-4	TGTGCCCTCTCGGGAGGGTTGCATGAAAAACTGTTTTTT	CALSGGLHEKLFF
.	TRBV29-1	.	TRBJ1-1	TGCAGCGCCTCCCGCCAGCTTGAAGCTTTCTTT	CSASRQLEAFF
.	TRBV5-1	.	TRBJ2-2	TGCGCCAGCAGCTTGATGGCGGGGGCTAACACCGGGGAGCTGTTTTTT	CASSLMAGANTGELFF
.	TRBV9	.	TRBJ1-5	TGTGCCAGCAGCGTAGATTATCAGCCCCAGCATTTT	CASSVDYQPQHF
.	TRBV18	.	TRBJ1-4	TGTGCCAGCTCAATCGGACGCCAACTTGCAACTAATGAAAAACTGTTTTTT	CASSIGRQLATNEKLFF
.	TRBV3-1/TRBV3-2	.	TRBJ1-2	TGTGCCAGCAGCCAAGGCTCGGGGGTTTCGGATGGCTACACCTTC	CASSQGSGVSDGYTF
TRBD1	TRBV3-1/TRBV3-2	.	TRBJ2-7	TGTGCCAGCAGCCCCCGAGGACAGGGGGCGCGTGAGCAGTACTTC	CASSPRGQGAREQYF
TRBD1	TRBV28	.	TRBJ2-1	TGTGCCAGCAGTTTCCCCGACAGGGTCATTGAGCAGTTCTTC	CASSFPDRVIEQFF
.	TRBV3-1/TRBV3-2	.	TRBJ1-2	TGTGCCAGCAGCCAAGCATGGTCGGGGGGCAGCTATGGCTACACCTTC	CASSQAWSGGSYGYTF
.	TRBV18	.	TRBJ1-1	TGTGCCAGCTCACCACTTATTCGTCTACAGGGAGAAACTGCTGAAGCTTTCTTT	CASSPLIRLQGETAEAFF
TRBD2	TRBV7-8	.	TRBJ2-1	TGTGCCAGCAGCTTATCCGAGCTAGCGGGGGGGCAGAATGAGCAGTTCTTC	CASSLSELAGGQNEQFF
TRBD1	TRBV7-8	.	TRBJ1-2	TGTGCCAGCAGCCCCCGACAGGGAGCCTATGGCTACACCTTC	CASSPRQGAYGYTF
TRBD2	TRBV30	.	TRBJ2-3	TGTGCCTGGAGTGTAGGGACTAGCGGGGCAACAGATACGCAGTATTTT	CAWSVGTSGATDTQYF
TRBD1	TRBV5-1	.	TRBJ2-3	TGCGCCAGCAGCTTGGCCAAGAGGGGGCCAAGCACAGATACGCAGTATTTT	CASSLAKRGPSTDTQYF
TRBD1	TRBV5-1	.	TRBJ2-7	TGCGCCAGCAGCTCGGGGACAGGGGGCAACGAGCAGTACTTC	CASSSGTGGNEQYF
TRBD1	TRBV19	.	TRBJ1-2	TGTGCCAGTAGTATAGGAATAGGACAGGGCGGCTACACCTTC	CASSIGIGQGGYTF
TRBD1	TRBV27	.	TRBJ1-2	TGTGCCAGCAGCTCAGGGACAGTGGGTATGAGTGGCTACACCTTC	CASSSGTVGMSGYTF
.	TRBV12-3/TRBV12-4	.	TRBJ2-5	TGTGCCAGCAAGAGAGGAGGTGAGACCCAGTACTTC	CASKRGGETQYF
TRBD1	TRBV7-6	.	TRBJ1-1	TGTGCCAGCAGCTCGAACACAGGGGGCACTGAAGCTTTCTTT	CASSSNTGGTEAFF
.	TRBV7-2	.	TRBJ2-7	TGTGCCAGCAGCTTAGGCCGACTTCACTTCTCCTACGAGCAGTACTTC	CASSLGRLHFSYEQYF
.	TRBV24-1	.	TRBJ2-3	TGTGCCACCAGTGGGGGTGGCACAGATACGCAGTATTTT	CATSGGGTDTQYF
.	TRBV6-4	.	TRBJ2-2	TGTGCCAGCAGTGCCAGGGAGCTGGGCCGGGAGCTGTTTTTT	CASSARELGRELFF
TRBD1	TRBV3-1/TRBV3-2	.	TRBJ1-2	TGTGGAGCAGGGGGATTAGGTATCGAGGGCTACACCTTC	CGAGGLGIEGYTF
.	TRBV5-1	.	TRBJ2-5	TGCGCCAGCAGCTTTGGAGACTGGGACAAAGAGACCCAGTACTTC	CASSFGDWDKETQYF
.	TRBV6-2/TRBV6-3	.	TRBJ2-5	TGTGCCAGCAGTCACCAAGAGACCCAGTACTTC	CASSHQETQYF
.	TRBV5-1	.	TRBJ1-1	TGCGCCAGCAGCTCGGGGAGTTCGGGCACTGAAGCTTTCTTT	CASSSGSSGTEAFF
TRBD1	TRBV19	once	TRBJ2-7	TGTGCCAGTTCGACAGGGGGCTATAGCGAGCAGTACTTC	CASSTGGYSEQYF
TRBD1	TRBV5-4	.	TRBJ1-3	TGTGCCAGCAGCTTGTTTCTCGACAGGGGTAGAAACACCATATATTTT	CASSLFLDRGRNTIYF
TRBD1	TRBV28	.	TRBJ1-6	TGTGCCAGCAGTAGACAGGGTAGGTCACCCCTCCACTTT	CASSRQGRSPLHF
TRBD1	TRBV6-4	.	TRBJ1-2	TGTGCCAGTGGACAGGGGCCCGGTTATGGCTACACCTTC	CASGQGPGYGYTF
.	TRBV7-9	.	TRBJ1-5	TGTGCCAGCAGCTTGTCAGCCGGCCATAGCAATCAGCCCCAGCATTTT	CASSLSAGHSNQPQHF
.	TRBV5-4	.	TRBJ2-2	TGTGCCAGCAGCCCGGGGTCAGAATTGAACACCGGGGAGCTGTTTTTT	CASSPGSELNTGELFF
TRBD2	TRBV3-1/TRBV3-2	.	TRBJ2-1	TGTGCCAGCAGCCAAGATGGGACTAGCGGCCATAACTCCTACAATGAGCAGTTCTTC	CASSQDGTSGHNSYNEQFF
.	TRBV5-5	.	TRBJ1-1	TGTGCCAGCAGCTTGGAGAAGGACATTCAGGTTGAAGCTTTCTTT	CASSLEKDIQVEAFF
.	TRBV7-3	.	TRBJ2-3	TGTGCCAGCAGCCCCACCGGGGATAGCACAGATACGCAGTATTTT	CASSPTGDSTDTQYF
.	TRBV5-1	.	TRBJ2-7	TGCGCCAGCAGCTTGGGAGGGGGGGAAAACGAGCAGTACTTC	CASSLGGGENEQYF
.	TRBV6-5	few	TRBJ2-5	TGTGCCAGCAGCCAGGGGGGGGTCCGGGAGACCCAGTACTTC	CASSQGGVRETQYF
.	TRBV7-7	.	TRBJ1-1	TGTGCTAGCAGCTTATCGGGGAGCACTGAAGCTTTCTTT	CASSLSGSTEAFF
TRBD2	TRBV7-9	.	TRBJ2-1	TGTGCCAGCAGCTTTAGCGGGGGGGCCGAGGATGAGCAGTTCTTC	CASSFSGGAEDEQFF
TRBD1	TRBV7-2	.	TRBJ1-2	TGTGCCAGCAGCTTAAATACAGGGGTCCAAGGCTACACCTTC	CASSLNTGVQGYTF
.	TRBV5-1	.	TRBJ2-5	TGCGCCAGCAGCTTGGAGGGGGTAGCGAGAGAGACCCAGTACTTC	CASSLEGVARETQYF
.	TRBV12-3/TRBV12-4	.	TRBJ1-2	TGTGCCAGCAGTTTAGGGTCGGGCTATGGCTACACCTTC	CASSLGSGYGYTF
TRBD2	TRBV11-3	.	TRBJ2-2	TGTGCCAGCAGCCGGACTAGCGTCGGCACCGGGGAGCTGTTTTTT	CASSRTSVGTGELFF
TRBD1	TRBV7-9	.	TRBJ1-1	TGTGCCAGCAGTCTGACAGGGGTGGGAACTGAAGCTTTCTTT	CASSLTGVGTEAFF
.	TRBV7-9	.	TRBJ1-4	TGTGCCAGCAGCTTAGCGCCTAGGGGTATGACTAATGAAAAACTGTTTTTT	CASSLAPRGMTNEKLFF
.	TRBV29-1	.	TRBJ1-1	TGCAGCGTTGGGGCCGGGGTGAACACTGAAGCTTTCTTT	CSVGAGVNTEAFF
TRBD1	TRBV5-1	.	TRBJ2-1	TGCGCCAGCAGCTTGGAGGGACAGGGTCGGAATGAGCAGTTCTTC	CASSLEGQGRNEQFF